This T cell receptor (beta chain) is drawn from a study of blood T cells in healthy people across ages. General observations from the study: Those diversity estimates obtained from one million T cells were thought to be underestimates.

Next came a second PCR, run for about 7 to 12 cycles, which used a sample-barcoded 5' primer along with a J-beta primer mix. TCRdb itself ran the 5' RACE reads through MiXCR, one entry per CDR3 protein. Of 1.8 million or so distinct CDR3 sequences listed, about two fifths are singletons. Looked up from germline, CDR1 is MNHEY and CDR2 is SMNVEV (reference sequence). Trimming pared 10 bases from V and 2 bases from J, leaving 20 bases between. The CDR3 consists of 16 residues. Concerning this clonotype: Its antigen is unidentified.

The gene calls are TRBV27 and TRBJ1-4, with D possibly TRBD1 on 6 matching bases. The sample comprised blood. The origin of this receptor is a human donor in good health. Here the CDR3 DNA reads TGTGCCACCGCCCCTCTCACAGGGATGACTAATGAAAAACTGTTTTTT. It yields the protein CATAPLTGMTNEKLFF.